The 10 T cell receptor beta chains reported below all come from one sample, sequenced in a study of T cell responses to AZD1222 COVID-19 vaccine. Some clones are missing from TCRdb's copy, which holds only in-frame ones; the method was immunoSEQ multiplex PCR. This table has some 150,000 clones, 75% to 85% appearing once. The sequencing here drew on peripheral blood, taken on day 0 of MenACWY control vaccination. The receptors shown here come from an adult in good health.

The J gene is TRBJ1-2, the V gene TRBV5-5, with a tentative D call TRBD1 (6 bases). V lost 2 bases to trimming and J lost 4 bases, with 15 bases between them. Germline CDR1 reads SGHKS; CDR2 reads YYEKEE (reference sequence). The CDR3 is 15 amino acids. CDR3 protein: CASSFDVTGAYGYTF. The CDR3 nucleotides read TGTGCCAGCAGCTTTGATGTGACAGGTGCCTATGGCTACACCTTC. Full variable domain (outside the CDR3, taken from reference TRBV5-5 and TRBJ1-2): DAGVTQSPTHLIKTRGQQVTLRCSPISGHKSVSWYQQVLGQGPQFIFQYYEKEERGRGNFPDRFSARQFPNYSSELNVNALLLGDSALYLCASSFDVTGAYGYTFGSGTRLTVV.

The chain employs TRBV6-5 and TRBJ2-1; 11 nucleotides align to TRBD2. This CDR3 comprises 14 residues. The germline CDR1 and CDR2 sequences are MNHEY and SVGAGI. V was clipped by 4 bases and J by 6 bases; unmatched bases: 2. CDR3 coding DNA: TGTGCCAGCAGTTGGCTAGCGGGGGGCAATGAGCAGTTCTTC. It yields the protein CASSWLAGGNEQFF.

This chain uses TRBV3-1 (or the pseudogene TRBV3-2) with TRBJ2-3; D not certain. Trimming pared 4 bases from V and 0 bases from J, leaving 5 bases between. This CDR3 contains 13 residues. Germline loops: CDR1 LGHDT, CDR2 YNNKEL (reference sequence). The CDR3 protein is CASSPSSTDTQYF. The CDR3, as DNA: TGTGCCAGCAGCCCTTCTAGCACAGATACGCAGTATTTT.

V gene TRBV4-2 combines with J gene TRBJ2-6, with D unresolved. The CDR3 covers 15 residues. Trimming removed 1 base at V and 2 bases at J, with 6 bases between. Germline V gives CDR1 LGHNA, CDR2 YNFKEQ. CDR3 amino acids: CASSQARPGANVLTF. The CDR3 coding sequence is TGTGCCAGCAGCCAAGCTAGGCCTGGGGCCAACGTCCTGACTTTC.

This chain joins TRBV7-6 and TRBJ2-5; D not resolved. V gave up 1 base and J gave up 2 bases, with 17 bases separating them. The CDR3 covers 17 residues. Germline V lookup: CDR1 SGHVS, CDR2 FNYEAQ. CDR3 loop: CASSLVPLESLQETQYF. The CDR3, as DNA: TGTGCCAGCAGCTTAGTGCCCCTAGAGAGTCTACAAGAGACCCAGTACTTC.

The chain uses TRBV7-9 and TRBJ2-2; D unclear. Germline values: CDR1 SEHNR, CDR2 FQNEAQ (reference sequence). Trimming took 5 bases from V and 3 from J, leaving 19 bases between them. The CDR3 covers 17 residues. This CDR3 is CASSPPLGFGDTGELFF. CDR3 sequence (DNA): TGTGCCAGCAGCCCACCGTTGGGGTTTGGGGACACCGGGGAGCTGTTTTTT.

The rearrangement joins TRBV7-9 to TRBJ1-1; D uncertain. Trimming removed 1 base at V and 3 bases at J, with 9 bases between. This CDR3 region has 14 residues. The germline V gene has CDR1 SEHNR and CDR2 FQNEAQ (reference sequence). The CDR3 sequence is CASSLDSADTEAFF. The CDR3 region has the DNA TGTGCCAGCAGCTTAGATTCAGCGGACACTGAAGCTTTCTTT.

The chain links TRBV9 to TRBJ2-6; D gene uncertain. This CDR3 region has 15 residues. Germline assignment: CDR1 SGDLS and CDR2 YYNGEE. V was pared by 3 bases and J by 4 bases, with 11 bases between. The CDR3 DNA follows: TGTGCCAGCAGCGCCAGTCTCTCCGGGGCCAACGTCCTGACTTTC. Its translation is CASSASLSGANVLTF.

The chain joins TRBV6-5 to TRBJ1-2; no reliable D call. V was cut by 8 bases and J by 6 bases, with 13 bases left in between. The CDR3 contains 12 residues. Germline V gene lookup returns CDR1 MNHEY and CDR2 SVGAGI. The CDR3 loop reads CASYRGGDGYTF. As DNA, the CDR3 is TGTGCCAGCTACAGAGGAGGCGATGGCTACACCTTC.

The V call is TRBV2, the J call TRBJ2-2; D is possibly TRBD2 (6 bases). The CDR3 has 14 amino acids. In germline, CDR1 is SNHLY, CDR2 FYNNEI. V dropped 6 bases and J dropped 4 bases, with 12 bases sitting between them. The CDR3 sequence is CASSGGVGTGELFF. The DNA of the CDR3 is TGTGCCAGCAGCGGCGGGGTGGGCACCGGGGAGCTGTTTTTT. Combining the CDR3 with reference TRBV2 and TRBJ2-2 gives the whole variable domain EPEVTQTPSHQVTQMGQEVILRCVPISNHLYFYWYRQILGQKVEFLVSFYNNEISEKSEIFDDQFSVERPDGSNFTLKIRSTKLEDSAMYFCASSGGVGTGELFFGEGSRLTVL.